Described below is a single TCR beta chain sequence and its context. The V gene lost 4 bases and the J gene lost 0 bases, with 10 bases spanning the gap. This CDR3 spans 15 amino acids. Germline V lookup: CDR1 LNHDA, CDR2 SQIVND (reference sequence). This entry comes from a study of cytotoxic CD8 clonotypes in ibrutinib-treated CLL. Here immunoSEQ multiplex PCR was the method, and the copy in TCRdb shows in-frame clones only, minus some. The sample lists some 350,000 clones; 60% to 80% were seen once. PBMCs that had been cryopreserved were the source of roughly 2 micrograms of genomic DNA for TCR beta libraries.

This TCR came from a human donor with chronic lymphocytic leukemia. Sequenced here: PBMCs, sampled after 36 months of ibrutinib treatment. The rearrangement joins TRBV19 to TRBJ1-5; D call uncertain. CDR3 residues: CASSKQAYSNQPQHF. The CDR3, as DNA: TGTGCCAGTAGTAAACAAGCATATAGCAATCAGCCCCAGCATTTT.